Below, 5 T cell receptor beta chains from the same sample are listed, as sequenced in a study of T cell responses to AZD1222 COVID-19 vaccine (dated by TCRdb to the early 2020s). The library relied on the immunoSEQ multiplex PCR assay. TCRdb took over this immuneACCESS table, retaining in-frame rearrangements with V and J assigned. Such tables are incomplete; in checked studies, under half of the missing clones stem from an unresolved V gene, and the remainder is unexplained. This sample comprises over 65,000 clones, about 90% of them detected only once. 5% to 6% of the sample belongs to the ten largest clones. This specimen's time point label, interpreted: baseline before first vaccination. Specimen: peripheral blood, collected on day 0 of AZD1222 vaccination. The source of these receptors is an adult in good health.

The rearrangement links TRBV10-3 to TRBJ1-6, with D tentatively TRBD1 (5 bases). This CDR3 is 16 amino acids long. Germline V gene lookup returns CDR1 ENHRY and CDR2 SYGVKD. Trimming removed 2 bases at V and 4 bases at J, with 12 bases between. As DNA, the CDR3 is TGTGCCATCAGTGAGACGGCCAGGGAGTATAATTCACCCCTCCACTTT. Translated, it gives CAISETAREYNSPLHF.

This chain joins TRBV5-1 and TRBJ2-3, with a tentative D call TRBD2 (6 bases). Trimming stripped 4 bases from V and 0 bases from J, with 18 bases between. Germline assignment: CDR1 SGHRS and CDR2 YFSETQ. CDR3 length: 17 residues. The CDR3 region has the DNA TGCGCCAGCAGCAGTACCGGGACTTTTGTTAGCACAGATACGCAGTATTTT. Its protein product is CASSSTGTFVSTDTQYF. The full variable domain, with the rest looked up from reference TRBV5-1 and TRBJ2-3, is KAGVTQTPRYLIKTRGQQVTLSCSPISGHRSVSWYQQTPGQGLQFLFEYFSETQRNKGNFPGRFSGRQFSNSRSEMNVSTLELGDSALYLCASSSTGTFVSTDTQYFGPGTRLTVL.

In its sample, this clone was seen a few times. The CDR3 nucleotides read TGTGCCAGTAGTATGAGGGGACAGATAGCCGGGGAGCTGTTTTTT. Translating gives CASSMRGQIAGELFF. The V call is TRBV19, the J call TRBJ2-2, with 7 bases fitting TRBD1. J was trimmed by 6 bases and V by 3 bases; bases with no gene match: 7. Germline loops: CDR1 LNHDA, CDR2 SQIVND (reference sequence). The length of the CDR3 is 15 residues.

V and J are TRBV6-5 and TRBJ1-2; D ambiguous. The germline gives CDR1 MNHEY, CDR2 SVGAGI. V shed 3 bases and J shed 6 bases, with 11 bases lying between them. The CDR3 contains 13 residues. The CDR3 sequence is CASSYHLGDGYTF. CDR3 DNA: TGTGCCAGCAGTTATCATCTCGGCGATGGCTACACCTTC.

The rearrangement uses TRBV4-3 and TRBJ1-5; D gene unclear. Per the germline V gene, CDR1 is LGHNA and CDR2 is YSLEER. The ends were cut back, 0 bases at V and 6 bases at J, with 12 bases in the middle. The length of the CDR3 is 15 residues. The CDR3 DNA sequence: TGCGCCAGCAGCCAAGATCGGTGGGCGGGTCAGCCCCAGCATTTT. It translates to CASSQDRWAGQPQHF.